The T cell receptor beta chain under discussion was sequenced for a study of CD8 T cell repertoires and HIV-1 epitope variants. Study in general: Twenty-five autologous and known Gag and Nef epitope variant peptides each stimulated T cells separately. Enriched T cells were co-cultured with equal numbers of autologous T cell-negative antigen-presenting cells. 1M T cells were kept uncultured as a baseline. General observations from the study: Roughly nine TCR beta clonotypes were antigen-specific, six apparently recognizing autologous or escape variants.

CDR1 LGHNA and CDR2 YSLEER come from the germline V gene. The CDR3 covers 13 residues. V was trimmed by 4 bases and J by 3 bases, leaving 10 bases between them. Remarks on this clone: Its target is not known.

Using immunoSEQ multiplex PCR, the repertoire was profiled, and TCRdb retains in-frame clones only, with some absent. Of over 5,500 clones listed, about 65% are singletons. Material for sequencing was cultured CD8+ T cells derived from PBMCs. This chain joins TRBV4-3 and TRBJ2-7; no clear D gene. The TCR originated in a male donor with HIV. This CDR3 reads CASSRILDYEQYF. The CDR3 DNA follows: TGCGCCAGCAGCCGTATACTCGACTACGAGCAGTACTTC.